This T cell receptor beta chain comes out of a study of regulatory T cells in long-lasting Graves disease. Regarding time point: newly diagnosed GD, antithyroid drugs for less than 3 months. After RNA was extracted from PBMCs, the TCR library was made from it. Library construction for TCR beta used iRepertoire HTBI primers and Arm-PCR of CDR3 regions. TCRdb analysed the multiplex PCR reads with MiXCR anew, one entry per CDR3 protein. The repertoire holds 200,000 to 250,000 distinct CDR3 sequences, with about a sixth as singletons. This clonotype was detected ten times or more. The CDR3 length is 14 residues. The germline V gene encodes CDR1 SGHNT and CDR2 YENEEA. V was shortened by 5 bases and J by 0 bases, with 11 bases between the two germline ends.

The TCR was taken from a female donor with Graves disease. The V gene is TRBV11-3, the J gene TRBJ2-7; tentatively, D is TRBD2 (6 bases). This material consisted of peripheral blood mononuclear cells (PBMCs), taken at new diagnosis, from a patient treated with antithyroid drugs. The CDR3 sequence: CASSRRELSYEQYF. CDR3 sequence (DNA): TGTGCCAGCAGCCGGCGGGAACTCTCCTACGAGCAGTACTTC.